The 28 T cell receptor beta chains below all came from one sample that was sequenced in a study of identical twins. One entry per CDR3 protein results from TCRdb running MiXCR on the 5' RACE reads. The sample lists a few hundred thousand distinct CDR3 sequences, approximately 18% occurring once. Sequences were obtained from naive T cells sorted from blood. The receptors originated from a man between 45 and 60 years old in good health.

This clonotype was counted many times. J is TRBJ2-7 and V is TRBV27; a possible D gene is TRBD2 (5 bases). Germline assignment: CDR1 MNHEY and CDR2 SMNVEV (reference sequence). The CDR3 sequence is 12 residues long. V was cut by 3 bases and J by 5 bases, with 8 bases left in between. The CDR3 reads CASSFRGHEQYF. CDR3 DNA: TGTGCCAGCAGTTTTCGAGGGCACGAGCAGTACTTC.

This clonotype was recorded at least ten times. The chain is built from TRBV5-1 and TRBJ2-5, with D possibly being TRBD2 (5 bases). Germline V gene lookup returns CDR1 SGHRS and CDR2 YFSETQ. V was trimmed by 1 base and J by 5 bases, leaving 9 bases between them. The CDR3 is 13 residues long. CDR3 loop: CASSLSGLETQYF. The CDR3 nucleotides are TGCGCCAGCAGCTTGTCCGGACTGGAGACCCAGTACTTC.

The sample holds many counts of this clonotype. CDR3 loop: CSARGDSGTSPQYF. The CDR3 DNA follows: TGCAGTGCTAGGGGTGATTCGGGGACTAGCCCGCAGTACTTC. The chain recombines TRBV20-1 with TRBJ2-7; the match to TRBD2 covers 9 bases. Germline lookup yields CDR1 DFQATT and CDR2 SNEGSKA (reference sequence). Losses at the gene ends were 3 bases for V and 9 bases for J; bases not matched to a gene: 12. The CDR3 totals 14 residues.

Ten or more counts support this clonotype. The V and J genes are TRBV20-1 and TRBJ2-7; 8 bases are a match to TRBD2. Germline loops: CDR1 DFQATT, CDR2 SNEGSKA (reference sequence). This CDR3 has 14 residues. V dropped 6 bases and J dropped 3; count of bases not matched to a gene: 10. The CDR3 spells CSALLGLAGYEQYF. CDR3 bases: TGCAGTGCCCTTTTAGGACTAGCAGGCTACGAGCAGTACTTC.

The table lists this clonotype with many counts. The rearrangement links TRBV29-1 to TRBJ2-1; the match to TRBD2 covers 7 bases. CDR1 SQVTM and CDR2 ANQGSEA come from the germline V gene. After removal of 7 bases from V and 7 bases from J, the junction contained 7 bases not matched to a gene. The CDR3 length is 12 residues. CDR3 loop: CSGASGGNEQFF. CDR3 nucleotide sequence: TGCAGCGGGGCTAGCGGTGGAAATGAGCAGTTCTTC.

There are a few counts of this clonotype. V is TRBV10-2 and J is TRBJ1-2, with D uncertain. Trimming stripped 4 bases from V and 3 bases from J, with 9 bases between. The CDR3 has 13 residues. The V gene's germline CDR1 is WSHSY and CDR2 SAAADI. The CDR3 DNA reads TGCGCCAGCAGTGCCGCAGGCTACTATGGCTACACCTTC. Translating gives CASSAAGYYGYTF.

This clonotype was found many times. J is TRBJ2-1 and V is TRBV19, with 9 bases aligning to TRBD2. V trimming: 3 bases; J trimming: 2 bases; junction bases outside the gene matches: 5. Germline V lookup: CDR1 LNHDA, CDR2 SQIVND (reference sequence). CDR3 length equals 16 residues. Here the CDR3 DNA reads TGTGCCAGTAGTATTTGGCGGGAGGGCCCCTACAATGAGCAGTTCTTC. Translation gives CASSIWREGPYNEQFF.

This clonotype was detected ten times or more. The chain joins TRBV20-1 to TRBJ2-1, with D perhaps matching TRBD1 (6 bases). Germline V gives CDR1 DFQATT, CDR2 SNEGSKA (reference sequence). The CDR3 loop spans 14 amino acids. Trimming left V 5 bases short and J 7 bases short, with 18 bases between. The CDR3 region has the DNA TGCAGTGCTCCCAAGACTACAGGGATTAATGAGCAGTTCTTC. Translating it yields CSAPKTTGINEQFF.

The V call is TRBV7-9, the J call TRBJ2-5; tentatively, D is TRBD1 (6 bases). Germline V gene data show CDR1 as SEHNR and CDR2 as FQNEAQ (reference sequence). This CDR3 spans 15 amino acids. Trimming took off 3 bases at V and 1 base at J, with 12 bases between the two ends. CDR3 nucleotides: TGTGCCAGCAGCTTCCTCCGGGACATCCAAGAGACCCAGTACTTC. Its translation is CASSFLRDIQETQYF. Together with reference TRBV7-9 and TRBJ2-5, the CDR3 gives the full variable domain: DTGVSQNPRHKITKRGQNVTFRCDPISEHNRLYWYRQTLGQGPEFLTYFQNEAQLEKSRLLSDRFSAERPKGSFSTLEIQRTEQGDSAMYLCASSFLRDIQETQYFGPGTRLLVL.

This clonotype was detected ten times or more. The V and J genes are TRBV4-3 and TRBJ2-3; 8 bases are a match to TRBD2. The junction had 10 bases not matched to a gene; V was cut back by 0 bases and J by 2 bases. Germline V CDR1 and CDR2: LGHNA, YSLEER. The CDR3 contains 18 residues. The CDR3 nucleotides are TGCGCCAGCAGCCAAGATTTCTTAGCGGGACCAGACACAGATACGCAGTATTTT. It encodes CASSQDFLAGPDTDTQYF.

This clonotype was counted between two and nine times. V and J are TRBV11-2 and TRBJ2-7; D not certain. V was clipped by 3 bases and J by 1 base, with 13 bases between them. CDR1 and CDR2 from the germline V gene are SGHAT and FQNNGV. This CDR3 is built from 15 residues. The CDR3 here is CASSFSNTGSYEQYF. The CDR3 DNA sequence: TGTGCCAGCAGCTTTTCAAACACCGGTTCCTACGAGCAGTACTTC. The variable domain in full, completed from reference TRBV11-2 and TRBJ2-7, reads EAGVAQSPRYKIIEKRQSVAFWCNPISGHATLYWYQQILGQGPKLLIQFQNNGVVDDSQLPKDRFSAERLKGVDSTLKIQPAKLEDSAVYLCASSFSNTGSYEQYFGPGTRLTVT.

Ten or more counts support this clonotype. The chain couples TRBV11-2 to TRBJ2-1; possible D gene TRBD2, 5 bases. Germline-derived CDR1 and CDR2 are SGHAT and FQNNGV. V was shortened by 2 bases and J by 9 bases, with 8 bases between the two germline ends. CDR3 size: 12 residues. As DNA, the CDR3 is TGTGCCAGCAGCTTAAGGGAGACTGAGCAGTTCTTC. This translates into CASSLRETEQFF.

V is TRBV20-1 and J is TRBJ2-1; D is uncertain. V was shortened by 0 bases and J by 6 bases, with 12 bases between the two germline ends. Germline V CDR1 and CDR2: DFQATT, SNEGSKA (reference sequence). This CDR3 is built from 14 residues. As DNA, the CDR3 is TGCAGTGCTAGAGAGCTCCGGGCCACCAATGAGCAGTTCTTC. The encoded protein is CSARELRATNEQFF.

The chain recombines TRBV5-1 with TRBJ2-6, with TRBD1 matching over 10 bases. The CDR3 extends over 17 amino acids. In germline, CDR1 is SGHRS, CDR2 YFSETQ. The V segment lost 7 bases and the J segment 0 bases; nucleotides outside the gene matches: 7. The CDR3 loop is CASGRQGAGSGANVLTF. The CDR3 region has the DNA TGCGCCAGCGGCAGACAGGGGGCAGGCTCTGGGGCCAACGTCCTGACTTTC.

This clonotype was recorded a few times. CDR3 DNA sequence: TGTGCCTGGAGTGAGGGGCAGGGAGACTACAATGAGCAGTTCTTC. Translating it yields CAWSEGQGDYNEQFF. This chain links TRBV30 with TRBJ2-1; D is possibly TRBD1 or TRBD2 (5 bases each). V lost 1 base and J lost 3, with 13 bases in between. Per germline, CDR1 GTSNPN and CDR2 SVGIG (reference sequence). The CDR3 is made up of 15 amino acids. Based on the CDR3 plus reference TRBV30 and TRBJ2-1, the full variable domain is SQTIHQWPATLVQPVGSPLSLECTVEGTSNPNLYWYRQAAGRGLQLLFYSVGIGQISSEVPQNLSASRPQDRQFILSSKKLLLSDSGFYLCAWSEGQGDYNEQFFGPGTRLTVL.

In this sample, this clonotype turned up many times. The genes are TRBV10-3 and TRBJ2-1; TRBD2 aligns across 11 bases. CDR1 is ENHRY and CDR2 is SYGVKD in the germline V gene. V gave up 7 bases and J gave up 7 bases; unmatched junction bases: 9. The CDR3 has 15 amino acids. CDR3 in amino acids: CAITELAGGRNEQFF. Here the CDR3 DNA reads TGTGCCATCACAGAATTAGCGGGAGGGCGGAATGAGCAGTTCTTC.

This clonotype has more than one count but fewer than ten. The V call is TRBV12-3 or TRBV12-4, the J call TRBJ2-1; 9 positions match TRBD2. V lost 1 base and J lost 3; bases outside the gene matches: 7. CDR3 size: 17 residues. The CDR3 DNA is TGTGCCAGCAGTTTAGGAGGCGCTAGCGGGATCTACAATGAGCAGTTCTTC. It codes for CASSLGGASGIYNEQFF.

The chain is built from TRBV18 and TRBJ1-6, with no clear D. From germline, CDR1 is KGHSH and CDR2 LQKENI. V lost 5 bases, J lost 6 bases, and 5 bases lay in between. The CDR3 sequence is 12 residues long. CDR3 region: CASSYPNSPLHF. The CDR3, as DNA: TGTGCCAGCTCATATCCTAATTCACCCCTCCACTTT.

Of note for this clonotype: This may be a read error: a much more frequent sequence differs by one nucleotide. The chain is built from TRBV4-3 and TRBJ1-5, with D unclear. Germline CDR1 reads LGHNA; CDR2 reads YSLEER. The length of the CDR3 is 13 residues. With 1 base removed from V and 4 bases from J, the gap between germline ends came to 5 bases. CDR3 protein: CASSQAENQPQHF. The DNA of the CDR3 is TGCGCCAGCAGCCAAGCAGAGAATCAGCCCCAGCATTTT.

The chain joins TRBV7-9 to TRBJ2-5; D gene unclear. CDR3 length equals 12 residues. V gave up 6 bases and J gave up 5 bases, with 10 bases separating them. CDR1 is SEHNR, CDR2 FQNEAQ, per germline (reference sequence). CDR3 residues: CASSHQRETQYF. In nucleotides, the CDR3 is TGTGCCAGCAGTCATCAACGGGAGACCCAGTACTTC. The variable domain in full, completed from reference TRBV7-9 and TRBJ2-5, reads DTGVSQNPRHKITKRGQNVTFRCDPISEHNRLYWYRQTLGQGPEFLTYFQNEAQLEKSRLLSDRFSAERPKGSFSTLEIQRTEQGDSAMYLCASSHQRETQYFGPGTRLLVL.

J is TRBJ1-1 and V is TRBV7-3; D gene uncertain. Trimming shortened V by 1 base and J by 1 base, and 10 bases separated the two germline ends. The CDR3 is 15 amino acids. The germline gives CDR1 SGHTA, CDR2 FQGTGA. As DNA, the CDR3 is TGTGCCAGCAGCTTAAACCCTGGAGGGAACACTGAAGCTTTCTTT. It translates to CASSLNPGGNTEAFF. Filled out from reference TRBV7-3 and TRBJ1-1, the complete variable domain reads GAGVSQTPSNKVTEKGKYVELRCDPISGHTALYWYRQSLGQGPEFLIYFQGTGAADDSGLPNDRFFAVRPEGSVSTLKIQRTERGDSAVYLCASSLNPGGNTEAFFGQGTRLTVV.

There are a few counts of this clonotype. The chain links TRBV12-3 or TRBV12-4 to TRBJ2-3, with TRBD2 matching over 16 bases. After removal of 4 bases from V and 5 bases from J, the junction contained 12 bases not matched to a gene. CDR3 length: 19 amino acids. In DNA form, the CDR3 reads TGTGCCAGCAGTTCGGGACTAGCGGGGGGGCAACGAGTCAGAGATACGCAGTATTTT. It encodes CASSSGLAGGQRVRDTQYF.

This chain uses TRBV4-2 with TRBJ2-1; TRBD2 is a possible D gene (5 bases). V dropped 0 bases and J dropped 2 bases, with 11 bases sitting between them. The CDR3 totals 16 residues. Germline CDR1 is LGHNA and CDR2 is YNFKEQ. Here the CDR3 DNA reads TGTGCCAGCAGCCAAGAGATGTCGGGGACCTACAATGAGCAGTTCTTC. Protein product: CASSQEMSGTYNEQFF.

This clonotype was picked up many times. V is TRBV20-1 and J is TRBJ2-1, with TRBD2 matching 7 bases. Looked up from germline, CDR1 is DFQATT and CDR2 is SNEGSKA (reference sequence). The CDR3 is made up of 12 amino acids. Trimming removed 6 bases from V and 5 bases from J; junction bases left unmatched: 4. The CDR3 DNA reads TGCAGTGCAGGGCGGGGGAACAATGAGCAGTTCTTC. This encodes CSAGRGNNEQFF.

The V and J genes are TRBV20-1 and TRBJ2-1; TRBD2 aligns across 8 bases. V lost 5 bases, J lost 8 bases, and 5 bases stayed unmatched. This CDR3 comprises 12 residues. Germline V gene lookup returns CDR1 DFQATT and CDR2 SNEGSKA (reference sequence). CDR3 bases: TGCAGTGCTCCTGGACTAGCCTATGAGCAGTTCTTC. It codes for CSAPGLAYEQFF.

The table lists this clonotype with many counts. The chain couples TRBV5-1 to TRBJ1-4; D not resolved. The length of the CDR3 is 16 residues. Deletions cut 2 bases from V and 0 bases from J, with 11 bases between. The V gene's germline CDR1 is SGHRS and CDR2 YFSETQ. CDR3 nucleotide sequence: TGCGCCAGCAGCTTAGGCAGCATTGCAACTAATGAAAAACTGTTTTTT. Translated: CASSLGSIATNEKLFF.

This clonotype turned up a few times. This chain uses TRBV21-1 with TRBJ2-7; TRBD1, as called in the table, went unchecked against the DNA. TRBV21-1 is designated a pseudogene. CDR3 size: 19 residues. In DNA form, the CDR3 reads TGTGCCAGCAGCAAAGCGCCCGATTCACCGGGACAGGGCTTGTACGAGCAGTACTTC. This gives the protein CASSKAPDSPGQGLYEQYF.

V and J are TRBV4-2 and TRBJ2-7, with a tentative D call TRBD1 (5 bases). V was cut by 1 base and J by 0 bases, with 16 bases left in between. The CDR3 is made up of 17 amino acids. Germline values: CDR1 LGHNA, CDR2 YNFKEQ. CDR3 DNA: TGTGCCAGCAGCCAAGGGGCAGGGCGTACTCTCTCCTACGAGCAGTACTTC. This sequence encodes CASSQGAGRTLSYEQYF.